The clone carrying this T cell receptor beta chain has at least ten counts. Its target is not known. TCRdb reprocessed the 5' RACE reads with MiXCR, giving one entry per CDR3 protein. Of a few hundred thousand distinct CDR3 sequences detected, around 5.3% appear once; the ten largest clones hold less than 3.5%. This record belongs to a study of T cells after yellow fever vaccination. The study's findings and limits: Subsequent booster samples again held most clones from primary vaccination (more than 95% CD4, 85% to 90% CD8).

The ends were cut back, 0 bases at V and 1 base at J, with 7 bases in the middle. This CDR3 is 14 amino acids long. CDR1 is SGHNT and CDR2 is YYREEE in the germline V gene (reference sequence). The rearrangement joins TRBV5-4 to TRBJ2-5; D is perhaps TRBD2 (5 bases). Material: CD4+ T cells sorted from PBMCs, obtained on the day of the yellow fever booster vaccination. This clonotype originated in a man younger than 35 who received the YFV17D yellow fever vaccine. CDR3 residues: CASSLDSAQETQYF. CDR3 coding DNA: TGTGCCAGCAGCTTGGATAGCGCCCAAGAGACCCAGTACTTC. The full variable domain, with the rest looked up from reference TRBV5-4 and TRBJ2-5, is ETGVTQSPTHLIKTRGQQVTLRCSSQSGHNTVSWYQQALGQGPQFIFQYYREEENGRGNFPPRFSGLQFPNYSSELNVNALELDDSALYLCASSLDSAQETQYFGPGTRLLVL.